The 12 T cell receptor beta chains below all came from one sample that was sequenced in a study of control samples from healthy donors and cancer patients. Here immunoSEQ multiplex PCR was the method, and the copy in TCRdb shows in-frame clones only, minus some. The top ten hold 2.5% to 3% of the sample, which has 70,000 or so clones, over 65% seen once. Sequences were obtained from PBMCs. These receptors were collected from a woman aged 50 to 60 with lung cancer.

The chain has TRBV5-4 and TRBJ1-3; D possibly corresponds to TRBD1 (5 bases). V was clipped by 3 bases and J by 3 bases, with 19 bases between them. The CDR3 is 17 amino acids. The V gene's germline CDR1 is SGHNT and CDR2 YYREEE (reference sequence). The CDR3 sequence: CASSSNGGVVGGNTIYF. In DNA, the CDR3 is TGTGCCAGCAGCTCGAACGGGGGGGTGGTAGGTGGAAACACCATATATTTT.

In nucleotides, the CDR3 is TGCGCCAGCAGCAGGGAGGGGGACTATGGCTACACCTTC. This sequence encodes CASSREGDYGYTF. This chain joins TRBV5-1 and TRBJ1-2, with D possibly TRBD1 on 6 matching bases. Germline V gene sequence: CDR1 SGHRS, CDR2 YFSETQ. The CDR3 consists of 13 residues. V shed 4 bases and J shed 3 bases, with 10 bases lying between them.

The V gene is TRBV7-7, the J gene TRBJ1-6; D gene unclear. The CDR3 consists of 13 residues. The germline gives CDR1 SSHAT, CDR2 FNYEAQ (reference sequence). V lost 1 base to trimming and J lost 7 bases, with 5 bases between them. The DNA for the CDR3 is TGTGCCAGCAGCTTAGATGGGAATTCACCCCTCCACTTT. This sequence encodes CASSLDGNSPLHF.

The V call is TRBV5-1, the J call TRBJ1-1; 9 bases fit TRBD1. This CDR3 comprises 14 residues. Germline V gene data show CDR1 as SGHRS and CDR2 as YFSETQ. Trimming at V came to 4 bases and at J to 3 bases, leaving 4 bases not matched to a gene. CDR3: CASSKDRGDTEAFF. The CDR3 region has the DNA TGCGCCAGCAGCAAAGACAGGGGGGACACTGAAGCTTTCTTT.

The chain couples TRBV9 to TRBJ1-2; 9 bases match TRBD1. The CDR3 runs to 17 residues. V lost 3 bases, J lost 4 bases, and 13 bases stayed unmatched. Per the germline V gene, CDR1 is SGDLS and CDR2 is YYNGEE. CDR3: CASSGEWTGVSLYGYTF. CDR3 in DNA: TGTGCCAGCAGCGGGGAGTGGACAGGGGTCAGTCTCTATGGCTACACCTTC.

The chain joins TRBV2 to TRBJ2-7; no clear D gene. The CDR3 is 11 amino acids. Germline V gene sequence: CDR1 SNHLY, CDR2 FYNNEI. The ends were cut back, 5 bases at V and 3 bases at J, with 5 bases in the middle. In nucleotides, the CDR3 is TGTGCCAGCAGTCTCCTCTACGAGCAGTACTTC. Translating it yields CASSLLYEQYF.

The DNA of the CDR3 is TGTGCTAGTGGAAAACAGGGTTTTGGAAACACCATATATTTT. It encodes CASGKQGFGNTIYF. The V and J genes are TRBV12-5 and TRBJ1-3, with D possibly matching TRBD1 (6 bases). The CDR3 totals 14 residues. V lost 6 bases and J lost 3, with 12 bases in between. The germline V gene has CDR1 LGHNT and CDR2 FRNRAP.

This sequence joins TRBV18 and TRBJ2-7; no firm D call. The CDR3 spans 14 residues. CDR1 is KGHSH and CDR2 is LQKENI in the germline V gene. V lost 0 bases and J 2 bases, leaving 8 bases between the germline ends. The CDR3 bases are TGTGCCAGCTCACCACCGTATAGTCCCTACGAGCAGTACTTC. It is translated as CASSPPYSPYEQYF. Filled out from reference TRBV18 and TRBJ2-7, the complete variable domain reads NAGVMQNPRHLVRRRGQEARLRCSPMKGHSHVYWYRQLPEEGLKFMVYLQKENIIDESGMPKERFSAEFPKEGPSILRIQQVVRGDSAAYFCASSPPYSPYEQYFGPGTRLTVT.

The count of this clone is one. The rearrangement uses TRBV24-1 and TRBJ1-1, with D maybe TRBD1 (6 bases). The CDR3 sequence is 13 residues long. CDR1 is KGHDR and CDR2 is SFDVKD in the germline V gene. V shed 9 bases and J shed 5 bases, with 15 bases lying between them. The CDR3 loop reads CATANGGHTEAFF. The CDR3 DNA is TGTGCCACCGCAAATGGGGGGCATACTGAAGCTTTCTTT.

This chain connects TRBV24-1 to TRBJ2-3; 8 bases line up with TRBD2. Germline V gene lookup returns CDR1 KGHDR and CDR2 SFDVKD. V trimming: 4 bases; J trimming: 6 bases; junction bases outside the gene matches: 8. There are 15 residues in the CDR3. As DNA, the CDR3 is TGTGCCACCAGTGAGGCTAGCGGGCCCACGGATACGCAGTATTTT. This encodes CATSEASGPTDTQYF.

This chain joins TRBV4-3 and TRBJ2-2, with D possibly being TRBD1 or TRBD2 (6 bases each). Germline CDR1 reads LGHNA; CDR2 reads YSLEER. Trimming stripped 4 bases from V and 6 bases from J, with 15 bases between. The CDR3 loop spans 15 amino acids. CDR3 loop: CASSRGDTGSGELFF. CDR3 sequence (DNA): TGCGCCAGCAGCCGCGGGGACACCGGCTCCGGGGAGCTGTTTTTT.

The chain employs TRBV6-6 and TRBJ2-1; 8 bases agree with TRBD1. The CDR3 totals 14 residues. Germline V gene lookup returns CDR1 MNHNY and CDR2 SVGAGI (reference sequence). V shed 1 base, J shed 8 bases, and the junction held 4 bases outside the gene matches. The CDR3 DNA sequence: TGTGCCAGCAGTTACTTGGACAGGGTCTATGAGCAGTTCTTC. Its translation is CASSYLDRVYEQFF.